The text below deals with one T cell receptor beta chain. This CDR3 is 14 amino acids long. V gave up 5 bases and J gave up 2 bases, with 13 bases separating them. Per the germline V gene, CDR1 is MNHEY and CDR2 is SVGAGI. Researchers ran the PCR with 60 Vbeta and 13 Jbeta primers. The authors' processing: Roughly 81 million unique TCR beta chains, 9 million to 14 million shared, were counted in a later analysis. Assay: immunoSEQ multiplex PCR; the TCRdb copy retains only in-frame clones and omits some. V and J calls and clone size are given by that table; D and trimming were obtained from the DNA. The sample lists 150,000 to 200,000 clones, roughly 82% occurring once. These data are taken from a study of cytomegalovirus exposure and HLA in healthy donors.

The TCR originated in a woman in her forties or fifties in good health and CMV-seronegative. The chain combines TRBV6-5 with TRBJ2-7, with no clear D. Sample: PBMCs. The CDR3 nucleotides are TGTGCCAGCAGTAACCGGGTCGAGACCTACGAGCAGTACTTC. This encodes CASSNRVETYEQYF.